Included here is one TCR beta chain sequence, with context. As yet, its antigen is unknown. UMI-labeled TRB cDNA libraries were prepared by 5' RACE. TCRdb reprocessed the 5' RACE reads and stores each CDR3 protein as one record, lacking DNA. In all, the sample yields over 50,000 distinct CDR3 sequences. This sample was taken from a study of CXCR3-negative and CXCR3-positive naive CD8 T cells. Study results and limitations: TRB CDR3s were more hydrophobic in CXCR3-positive than in CXCR3-negative naive cells. Sequencing showed both naive subsets with comparably high diversity, and memory CD8+ cells much lower.

Sorts that each held approximately 300,000 cells were run in triplicate for every CD8+ T cell subset. Germline values: CDR1 SQVTM, CDR2 ANQGSEA. The CDR3 contains 14 residues. The chain joins TRBV29-1 to TRBJ2-7; TCRdb's assignment of TRBD1 cannot be checked, as there is no DNA. Sequencing input: naive CXCR3+ CD8+ T cells from blood. Subset: CD45RO-CCR7+CD27+CD95- naive CD8+ T cells expressing CXCR3 (TNR3+). The sequence was collected from a human donor in good health. Some clones in this sample may be carry-over from other donors' samples. CDR3 loop: CSVEDRQGSYEQYF.